This TCR beta chain was found in a study of CD8+CD57+ T cells in acquired aplastic anemia (dated by TCRdb to the late 2010s). As for the study more broadly: Extracted DNA from sorted CD4+ and CD8+ cells averaged approximately 3.4 ug, ranging from roughly 0.17 to 30 ug. A CD8+CD57+ expansion meant a frequency higher than the mean frequency seen in healthy subjects. Results and caveats for the whole study, not just this receptor: Patients and healthy controls showed no significant difference in CD8+ Simpson's diversity (P=0.060). Fewer than 35 CD8+ CDR3 sequences were found to be shared between patients and controls, but these sequences appeared to be highly expressed in patients and within the immunodominant clones of the patients.

Concerning this clonotype: No antigen is known for it. Within one base of it there is no much larger clone, and no base qualities were kept.

Profiling of TCR beta VDJ combinations and CDR3 sequences used genomic DNA as the template. An Illumina HiSeq 2000 was used for TCR repertoire sequencing. As for the authors' bioinformatics: Repertoires were assessed using TRBV/TRBJ rearrangement plots, CDR3 size and DJ length profiles, and Simpson's diversity index. The most abundant DNA sequence in the deep sequencing data was taken as the immunodominant clone. CDR3 amino acid sequences were screened for sharing across subjects and compared with published repertoires and the VDJdb database. TCRdb trimmed public reads at Q25 via fastp, called clones via MiXCR and kept in-frame beta chains. Every CDR3 protein is listed once, alongside the most common genes and DNA of its rows. None of the V and J calls come from the authors' own analysis; TCRdb made them. This sample has approximately 470,000 distinct CDR3 sequences in its table, and less than 35% of those were observed once. 0.82% of the sample is taken by the ten largest.

Expansion of CD8+CD57+ cells had been shown by flow cytometry in the patients chosen for sequencing. Severe acquired aplastic anemia was diagnosed in all patients according to International Study of Aplastic Anemia and Agranulocytosis and Camitta criteria. No therapy had been received by the patients at the time of blood sampling. The study deep-sequenced TCR repertoires of sorted CD4+ and CD8+ blood T cells from severe aplastic anemia patients and healthy subjects. Patients were enrolled under clinicaltrials.gov protocols 00001620, 01623167, 00001397, 00071045, 00081523 and 00961064 in the USA. Ficoll-Paque density gradient centrifugation was used to isolate peripheral blood mononuclear cells. Before DNA was extracted, CD4+ and CD8+ T cells were sorted using either FACS or magnetic beads. Trimming takes 0 bases from V and 1 base from J, and the germline ends sit 11 bases apart. CDR1 SGDLS and CDR2 YYNGEE are derived from the germline V gene. Spanning cysteine to phenylalanine, the CDR3 consists of 16 amino acids. CDR3 DNA is the only sequence kept; it has 48 bases, read in frame from the first base.

Sequencing input: sorted CD4+, CD8+, or CD8+CD57+ T cells (not recorded which) from PBMCs. This chain is built from TRBV9 and TRBJ1-3; the D gene lacks a confident call. The receptor comes from a human donor with aplastic anemia. The DNA reads TGTGCCAGCAGCGTAGTTCAGAGCCTGTCTGGAAACACCATATATTTT. Translated, this is CASSVVQSLSGNTIYF.